This T cell receptor beta chain stems from a study of post-analysis software for immune sequencing data. Study summary: Progressive-relapsing, secondary progressive and relapsing-remitting multiple sclerosis were among the disease courses included.

Presence of unique molecular identifiers characterized the TCR beta cDNA libraries. Approximately 0.5 million cDNA molecules were recovered from an input of roughly 0.95 to 10 million T cells. TCRdb reprocessed the PCR reads with MiXCR, giving one entry per CDR3 protein. This sample has about 540,000 distinct CDR3 sequences; 34% occur once, and the top ten carry 4.5% to 7.5%. Findings and limits, study-wide: Patients showed TRBV5-6, TRBV5-1 and TRBV20-1 among four to six TRBV segments more frequent than in controls. Controls had significantly higher normalized Chao1 diversity than multiple sclerosis patients. Samples from a shared batch, those prepared together, strongly co-clustered by F measure.

CDR1 MNHNY and CDR2 SVGAGI come from the germline V gene (reference sequence). The CDR3 is 14 amino acids. Trimming at V came to 6 bases and at J to 5 bases, leaving 3 bases not matched to a gene. In the case of this clonotype: Its antigen is undetermined.

The sequence was obtained from a girl under 18 with multiple sclerosis. The chain joins TRBV6-6 to TRBJ1-5, with 11 positions matching TRBD1. Sequenced input: blood. CDR3 loop: CASSSDRGHQPQHF. CDR3 nucleotide sequence: TGTGCCAGCAGCTCGGACAGGGGGCATCAGCCCCAGCATTTT.